This TCR beta chain was recovered during a study of cytomegalovirus exposure and HLA in healthy donors. Remarks on this clone: Its antigen remains unidentified. At one end, the junction sequence differs from germline, possibly due to a read error.

The study, taken as a whole, reports: Productive status was seen about 87% or about 30% of the time for most TCR beta V segments in an earlier analysis. TCR beta chains numbering more than 150 were designated cytomegalovirus-associated.

The germline gives CDR1 SGHTA, CDR2 FQGTGA. This CDR3 is built from 13 residues. 13 Jbeta primers and 60 Vbeta primers were used for the PCR. Using immunoSEQ multiplex PCR, the repertoire was profiled, and TCRdb retains in-frame clones only, with some absent. In the table there are about 100,000 clones, about 75% of which are singletons. The sequence was obtained from a woman aged 18-29 years in good health and CMV-seropositive. Sequencing input: PBMCs. The J gene is TRBJ2-3, the V gene TRBV7-3; tentative D call: TRBD2 (6 bases). CDR3 loop: CASSDGSRDTQYF. In DNA, the CDR3 is TGTGCCAGCAGCGACGGGAGCAGAGATACGCAGTATTTT.